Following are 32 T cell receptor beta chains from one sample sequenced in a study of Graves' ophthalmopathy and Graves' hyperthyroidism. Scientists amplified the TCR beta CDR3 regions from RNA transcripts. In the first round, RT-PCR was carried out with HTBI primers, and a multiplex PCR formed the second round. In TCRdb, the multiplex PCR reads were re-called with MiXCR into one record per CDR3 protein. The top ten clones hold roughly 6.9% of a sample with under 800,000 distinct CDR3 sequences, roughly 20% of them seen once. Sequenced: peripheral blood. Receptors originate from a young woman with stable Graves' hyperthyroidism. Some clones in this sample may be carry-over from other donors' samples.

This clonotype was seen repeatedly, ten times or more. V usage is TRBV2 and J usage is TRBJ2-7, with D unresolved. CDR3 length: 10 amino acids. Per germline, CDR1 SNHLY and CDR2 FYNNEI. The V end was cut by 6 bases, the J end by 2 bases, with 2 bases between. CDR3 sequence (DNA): TGTGCCAGCAGGCCCTACGAGCAGTACTTC. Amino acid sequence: CASRPYEQYF.

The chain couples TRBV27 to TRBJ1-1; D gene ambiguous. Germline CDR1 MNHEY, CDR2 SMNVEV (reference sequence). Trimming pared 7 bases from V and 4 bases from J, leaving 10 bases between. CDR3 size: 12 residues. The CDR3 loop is CASKIPVTEAFF. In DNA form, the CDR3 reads TGTGCCAGCAAGATACCCGTCACTGAAGCTTTCTTT.

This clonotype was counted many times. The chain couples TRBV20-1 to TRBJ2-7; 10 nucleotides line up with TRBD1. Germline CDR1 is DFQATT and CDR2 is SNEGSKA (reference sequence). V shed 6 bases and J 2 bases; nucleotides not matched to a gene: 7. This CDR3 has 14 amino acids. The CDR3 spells CSAGDRGNTYEQYF. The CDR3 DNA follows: TGCAGTGCGGGGGACAGGGGAAACACCTACGAGCAGTACTTC.

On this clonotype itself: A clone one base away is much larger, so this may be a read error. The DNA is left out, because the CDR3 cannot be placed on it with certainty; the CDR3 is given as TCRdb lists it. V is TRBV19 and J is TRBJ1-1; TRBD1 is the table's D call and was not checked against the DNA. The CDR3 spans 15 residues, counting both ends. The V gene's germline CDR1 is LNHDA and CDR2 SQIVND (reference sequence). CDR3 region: CASSTSWGGGTEAIF.

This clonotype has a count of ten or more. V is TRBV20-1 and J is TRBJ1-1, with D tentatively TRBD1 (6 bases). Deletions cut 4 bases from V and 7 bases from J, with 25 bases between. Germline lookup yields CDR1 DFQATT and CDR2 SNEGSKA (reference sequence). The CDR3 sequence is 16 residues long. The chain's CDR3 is CSATTGGAGVVNEAFF. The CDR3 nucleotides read TGCAGTGCTACCACCGGGGGCGCTGGGGTAGTGAATGAAGCTTTCTTT.

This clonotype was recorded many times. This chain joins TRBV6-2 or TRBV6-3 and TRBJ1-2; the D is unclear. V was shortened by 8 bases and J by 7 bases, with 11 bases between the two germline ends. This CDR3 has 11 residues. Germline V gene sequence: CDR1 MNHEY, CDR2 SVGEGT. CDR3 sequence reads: CASGNMGGYTF. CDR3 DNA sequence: TGTGCCAGCGGCAACATGGGTGGCTACACCTTC.

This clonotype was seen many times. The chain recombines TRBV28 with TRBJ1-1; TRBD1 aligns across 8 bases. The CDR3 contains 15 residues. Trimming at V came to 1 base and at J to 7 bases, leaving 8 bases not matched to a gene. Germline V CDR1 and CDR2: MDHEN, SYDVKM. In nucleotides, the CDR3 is TGTGCCAGCAGTTTATCGGGACAGGCCGGGGTTGAAGCTTTCTTT. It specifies CASSLSGQAGVEAFF. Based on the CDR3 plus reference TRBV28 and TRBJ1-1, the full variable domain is DVKVTQSSRYLVKRTGEKVFLECVQDMDHENMFWYRQDPGLGLRLIYFSYDVKMKEKGDIPEGYSVSREKKERFSLILESASTNQTSMYLCASSLSGQAGVEAFFGQGTRLTVV.

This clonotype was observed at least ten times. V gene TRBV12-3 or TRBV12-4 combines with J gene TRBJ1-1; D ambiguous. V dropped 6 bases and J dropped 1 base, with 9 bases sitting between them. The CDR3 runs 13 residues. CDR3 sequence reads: CASRYRENTEAFF. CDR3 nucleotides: TGTGCCAGCAGGTATAGGGAGAACACTGAAGCTTTCTTT.

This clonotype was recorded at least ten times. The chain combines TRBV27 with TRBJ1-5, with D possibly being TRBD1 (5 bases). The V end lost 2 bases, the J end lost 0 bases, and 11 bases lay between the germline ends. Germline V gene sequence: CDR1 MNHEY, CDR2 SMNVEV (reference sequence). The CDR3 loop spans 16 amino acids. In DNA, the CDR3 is TGTGCCAGCAGTTTAACCGGACACTATAGCAATCAGCCCCAGCATTTT. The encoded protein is CASSLTGHYSNQPQHF.

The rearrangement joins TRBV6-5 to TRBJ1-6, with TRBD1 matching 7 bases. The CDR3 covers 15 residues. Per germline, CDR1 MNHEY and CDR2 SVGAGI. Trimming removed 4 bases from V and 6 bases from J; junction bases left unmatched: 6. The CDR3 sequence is CASSFPGTVNSPLHF. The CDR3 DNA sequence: TGTGCCAGCAGTTTCCCCGGGACAGTTAATTCACCCCTCCACTTT.

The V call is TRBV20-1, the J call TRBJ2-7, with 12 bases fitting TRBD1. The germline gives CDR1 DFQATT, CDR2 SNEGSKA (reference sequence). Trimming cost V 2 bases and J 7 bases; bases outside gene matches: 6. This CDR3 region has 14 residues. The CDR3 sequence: CSARPGQGAWEQYF. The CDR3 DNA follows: TGCAGTGCTAGACCGGGACAGGGGGCGTGGGAGCAGTACTTC.

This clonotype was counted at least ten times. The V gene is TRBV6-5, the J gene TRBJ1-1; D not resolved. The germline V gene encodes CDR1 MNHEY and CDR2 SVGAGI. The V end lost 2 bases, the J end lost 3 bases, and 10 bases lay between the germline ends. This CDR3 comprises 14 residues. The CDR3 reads CASSYLDTYTEAFF. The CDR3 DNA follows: TGTGCCAGCAGTTACCTTGATACCTACACTGAAGCTTTCTTT.

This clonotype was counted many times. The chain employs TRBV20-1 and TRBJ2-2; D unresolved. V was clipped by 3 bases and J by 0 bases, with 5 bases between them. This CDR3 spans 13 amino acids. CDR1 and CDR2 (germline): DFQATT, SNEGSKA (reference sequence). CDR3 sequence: CSASIPNTGELFF. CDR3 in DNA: TGCAGTGCTAGTATTCCGAACACCGGGGAGCTGTTTTTT.

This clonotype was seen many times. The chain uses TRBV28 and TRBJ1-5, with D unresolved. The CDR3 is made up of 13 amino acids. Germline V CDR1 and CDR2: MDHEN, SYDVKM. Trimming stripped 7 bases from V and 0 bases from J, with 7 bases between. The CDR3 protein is CASNFDSNQPQHF. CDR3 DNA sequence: TGTGCCAGCAACTTTGATAGCAATCAGCCCCAGCATTTT.

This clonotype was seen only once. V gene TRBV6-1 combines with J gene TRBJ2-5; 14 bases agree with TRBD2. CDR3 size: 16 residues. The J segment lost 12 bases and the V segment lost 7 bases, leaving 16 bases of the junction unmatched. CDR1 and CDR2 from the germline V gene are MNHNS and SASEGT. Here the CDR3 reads CASTYGTSGSSETEYF. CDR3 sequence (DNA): TGTGCCAGCACCTACGGGACTAGCGGGAGTAGCGAGACGGAGTACTTC.

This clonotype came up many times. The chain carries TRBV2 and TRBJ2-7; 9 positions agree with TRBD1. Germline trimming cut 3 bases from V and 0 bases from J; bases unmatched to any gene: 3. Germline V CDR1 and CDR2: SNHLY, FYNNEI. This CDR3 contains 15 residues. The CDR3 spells CASSDRDRVSYEQYF. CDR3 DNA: TGTGCCAGCAGTGATAGGGACAGGGTCTCCTACGAGCAGTACTTC.

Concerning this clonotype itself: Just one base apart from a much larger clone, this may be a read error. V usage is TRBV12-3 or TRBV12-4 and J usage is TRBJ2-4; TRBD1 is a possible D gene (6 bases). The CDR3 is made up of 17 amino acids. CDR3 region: CASSPSPGHLAKNTQYF. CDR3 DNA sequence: TGTGCCAGCAGCCCCTCACCGGGACACCTAGCCAAAAACACTCAGTACTTC.

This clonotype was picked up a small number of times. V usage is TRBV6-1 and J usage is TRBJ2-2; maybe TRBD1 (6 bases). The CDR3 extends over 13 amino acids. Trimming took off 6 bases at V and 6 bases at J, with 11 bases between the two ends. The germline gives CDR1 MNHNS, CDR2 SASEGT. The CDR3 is CASSGNRAGELFF. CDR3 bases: TGTGCCAGCAGCGGAAACAGGGCCGGGGAGCTGTTTTTT.

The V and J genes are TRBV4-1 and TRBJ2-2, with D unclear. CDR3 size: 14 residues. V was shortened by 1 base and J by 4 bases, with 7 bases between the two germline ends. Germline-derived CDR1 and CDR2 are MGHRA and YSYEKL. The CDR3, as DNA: TGCGCCAGCAGCCAAGTCCATAGCACCGGGGAGCTGTTTTTT. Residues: CASSQVHSTGELFF.

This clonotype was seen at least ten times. CDR3 nucleotides: TGTGCCAGCAAACAGGGGTCGGGGGGCTACACCTTC. Its protein product is CASKQGSGGYTF. The chain has TRBV27 and TRBJ1-2, with 7 positions matching TRBD1. V shed 7 bases, J shed 8 bases, and the junction held 7 bases outside the gene matches. Germline CDR1 reads MNHEY; CDR2 reads SMNVEV (reference sequence). The CDR3 has 12 residues.

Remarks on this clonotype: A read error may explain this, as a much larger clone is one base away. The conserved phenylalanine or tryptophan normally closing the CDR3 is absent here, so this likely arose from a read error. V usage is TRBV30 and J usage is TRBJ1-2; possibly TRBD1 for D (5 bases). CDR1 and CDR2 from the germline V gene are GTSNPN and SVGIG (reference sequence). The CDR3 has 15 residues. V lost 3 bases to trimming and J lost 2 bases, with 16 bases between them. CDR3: CAWSPQMTVNYGYTY. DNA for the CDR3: TGTGCCTGGAGCCCCCAAATGACAGTCAACTATGGCTACACCTAC.

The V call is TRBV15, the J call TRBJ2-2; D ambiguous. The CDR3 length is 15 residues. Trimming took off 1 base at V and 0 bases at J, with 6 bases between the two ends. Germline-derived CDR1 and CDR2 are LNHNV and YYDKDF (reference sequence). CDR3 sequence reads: CATSRGTANTGELFF. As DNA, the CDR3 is TGTGCCACCAGCAGAGGTACAGCGAACACCGGGGAGCTGTTTTTT.

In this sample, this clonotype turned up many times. The CDR3 nucleotides are TGTGCCAGCAGCTCTTGGACGGAGCCCTACGAGCAGTACTTC. Translated, it gives CASSSWTEPYEQYF. The V gene is TRBV7-3, the J gene TRBJ2-7; D uncertain. The CDR3 runs 14 residues. V gave up 4 bases and J gave up 2 bases, with 12 bases separating them. Germline V CDR1 and CDR2: SGHTA, FQGTGA.

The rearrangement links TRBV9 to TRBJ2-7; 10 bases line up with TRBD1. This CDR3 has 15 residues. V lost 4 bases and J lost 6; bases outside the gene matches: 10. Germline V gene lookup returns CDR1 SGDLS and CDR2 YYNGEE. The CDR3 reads CASSSTTGTGAEQYF. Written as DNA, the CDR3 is TGTGCCAGCAGCTCAACAACCGGGACAGGGGCCGAGCAGTACTTC.

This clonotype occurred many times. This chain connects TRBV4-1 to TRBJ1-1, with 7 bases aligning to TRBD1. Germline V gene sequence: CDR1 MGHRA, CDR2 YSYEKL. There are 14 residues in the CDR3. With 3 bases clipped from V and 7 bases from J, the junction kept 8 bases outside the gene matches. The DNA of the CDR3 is TGCGCCAGCAGCCATAGTAGGGGGCGTAATGAAGCTTTCTTT. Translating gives CASSHSRGRNEAFF.

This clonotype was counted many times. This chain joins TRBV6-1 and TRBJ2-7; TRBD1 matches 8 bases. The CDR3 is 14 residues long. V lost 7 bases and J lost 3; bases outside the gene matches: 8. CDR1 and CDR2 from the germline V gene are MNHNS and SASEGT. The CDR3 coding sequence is TGTGCCAGCAAAGGACAGGGAGAGGTCTACGAGCAGTACTTC. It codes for CASKGQGEVYEQYF.

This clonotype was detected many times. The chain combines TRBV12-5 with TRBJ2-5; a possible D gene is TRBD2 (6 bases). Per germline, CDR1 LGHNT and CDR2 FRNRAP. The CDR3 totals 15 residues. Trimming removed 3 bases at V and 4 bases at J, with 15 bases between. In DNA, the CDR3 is TGTGCTAGTGGTTTATTGGCAGGGAGGCGAGAGACCCAGTACTTC. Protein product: CASGLLAGRRETQYF.

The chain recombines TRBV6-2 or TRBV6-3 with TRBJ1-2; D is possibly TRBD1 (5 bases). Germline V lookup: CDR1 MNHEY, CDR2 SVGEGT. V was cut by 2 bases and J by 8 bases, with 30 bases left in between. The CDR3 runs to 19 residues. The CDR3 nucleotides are TGTGCCAGCAGTTACGCCGGAGGTGCGGGAGTTGGATTTCGGGGCGGCTACACCTTC. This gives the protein CASSYAGGAGVGFRGGYTF.

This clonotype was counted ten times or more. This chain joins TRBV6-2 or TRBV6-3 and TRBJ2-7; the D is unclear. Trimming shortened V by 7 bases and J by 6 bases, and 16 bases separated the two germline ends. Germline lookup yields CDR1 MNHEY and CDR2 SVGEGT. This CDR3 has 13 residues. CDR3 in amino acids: CASIATNRFEQYF. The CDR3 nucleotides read TGTGCCAGCATTGCTACGAATCGTTTCGAGCAGTACTTC.

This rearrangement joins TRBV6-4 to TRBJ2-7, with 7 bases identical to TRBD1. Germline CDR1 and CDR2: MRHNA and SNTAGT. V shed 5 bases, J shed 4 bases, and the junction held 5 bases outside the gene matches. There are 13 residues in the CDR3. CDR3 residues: CASSLTGWYEQYF. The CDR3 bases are TGTGCCAGCAGTTTGACAGGGTGGTACGAGCAGTACTTC.

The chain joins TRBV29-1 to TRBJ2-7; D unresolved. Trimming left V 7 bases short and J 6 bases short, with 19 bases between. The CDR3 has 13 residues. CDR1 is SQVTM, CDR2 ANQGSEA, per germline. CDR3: CSGQVGPTLEQYF. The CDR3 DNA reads TGCAGCGGGCAAGTAGGCCCCACTCTCGAGCAGTACTTC.

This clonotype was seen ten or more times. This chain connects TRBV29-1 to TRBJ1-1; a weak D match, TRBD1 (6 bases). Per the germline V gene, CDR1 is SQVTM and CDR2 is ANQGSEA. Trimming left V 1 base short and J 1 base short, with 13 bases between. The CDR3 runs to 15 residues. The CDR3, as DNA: TGCAGCGTTGAAGGTTTACAGGGTAAGAACACTGAAGCTTTCTTT. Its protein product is CSVEGLQGKNTEAFF.